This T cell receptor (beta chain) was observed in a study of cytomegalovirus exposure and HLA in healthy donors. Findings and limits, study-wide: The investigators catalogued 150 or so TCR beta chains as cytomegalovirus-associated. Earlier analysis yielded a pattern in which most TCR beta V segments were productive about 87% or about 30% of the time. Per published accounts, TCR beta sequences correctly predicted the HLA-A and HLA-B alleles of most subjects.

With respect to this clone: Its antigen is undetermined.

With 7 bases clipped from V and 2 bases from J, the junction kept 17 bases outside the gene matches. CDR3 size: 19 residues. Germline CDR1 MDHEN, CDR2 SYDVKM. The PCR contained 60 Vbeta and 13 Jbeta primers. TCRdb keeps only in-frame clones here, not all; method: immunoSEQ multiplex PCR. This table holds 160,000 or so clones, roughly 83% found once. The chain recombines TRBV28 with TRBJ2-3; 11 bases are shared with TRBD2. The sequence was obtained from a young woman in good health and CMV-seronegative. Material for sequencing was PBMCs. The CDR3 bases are TGTGCCAGCACCCTGGATAGCGGGGGGGTTCCCCTCCCCACAGATACGCAGTATTTT. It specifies CASTLDSGGVPLPTDTQYF.